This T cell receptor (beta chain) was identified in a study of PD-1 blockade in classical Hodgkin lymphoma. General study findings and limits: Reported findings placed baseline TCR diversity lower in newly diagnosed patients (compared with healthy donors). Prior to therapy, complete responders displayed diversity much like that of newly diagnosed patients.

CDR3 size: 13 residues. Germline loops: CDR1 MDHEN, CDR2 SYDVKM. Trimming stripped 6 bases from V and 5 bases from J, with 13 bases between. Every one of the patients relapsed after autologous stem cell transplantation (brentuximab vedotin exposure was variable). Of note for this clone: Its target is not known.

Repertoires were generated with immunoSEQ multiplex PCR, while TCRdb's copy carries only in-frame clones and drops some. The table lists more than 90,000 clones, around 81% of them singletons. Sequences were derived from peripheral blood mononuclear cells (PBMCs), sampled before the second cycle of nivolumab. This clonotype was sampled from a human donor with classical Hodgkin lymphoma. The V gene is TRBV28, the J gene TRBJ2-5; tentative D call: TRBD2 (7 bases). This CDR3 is CASRGGASETQYF. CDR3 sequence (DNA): TGTGCCAGCAGGGGGGGGGCTTCCGAGACCCAGTACTTC.